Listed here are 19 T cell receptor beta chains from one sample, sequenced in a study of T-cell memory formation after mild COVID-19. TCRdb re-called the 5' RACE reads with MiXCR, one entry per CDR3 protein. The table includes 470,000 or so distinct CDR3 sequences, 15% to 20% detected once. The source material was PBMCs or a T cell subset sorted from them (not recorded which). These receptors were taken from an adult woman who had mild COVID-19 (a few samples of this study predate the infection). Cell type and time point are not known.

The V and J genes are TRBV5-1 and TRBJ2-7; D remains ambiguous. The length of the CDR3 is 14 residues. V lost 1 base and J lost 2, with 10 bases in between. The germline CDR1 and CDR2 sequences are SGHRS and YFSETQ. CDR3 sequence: CASSLRQEPYEQYF. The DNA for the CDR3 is TGCGCCAGCAGCTTGCGGCAGGAACCCTACGAGCAGTACTTC.

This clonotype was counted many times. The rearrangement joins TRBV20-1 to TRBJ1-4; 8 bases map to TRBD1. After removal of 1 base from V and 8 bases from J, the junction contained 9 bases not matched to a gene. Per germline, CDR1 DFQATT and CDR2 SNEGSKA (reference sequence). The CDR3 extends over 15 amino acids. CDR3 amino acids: CSARGGGQVREKLFF. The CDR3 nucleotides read TGCAGTGCTAGAGGAGGGGGACAGGTCCGGGAAAAACTGTTTTTT.

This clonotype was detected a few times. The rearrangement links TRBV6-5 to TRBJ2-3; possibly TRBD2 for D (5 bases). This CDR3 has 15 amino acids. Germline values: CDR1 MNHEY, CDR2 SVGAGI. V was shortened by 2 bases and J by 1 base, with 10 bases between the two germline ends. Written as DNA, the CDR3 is TGTGCCAGCAGTTACGCAGCGGAACGCACAGATACGCAGTATTTT. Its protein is CASSYAAERTDTQYF.

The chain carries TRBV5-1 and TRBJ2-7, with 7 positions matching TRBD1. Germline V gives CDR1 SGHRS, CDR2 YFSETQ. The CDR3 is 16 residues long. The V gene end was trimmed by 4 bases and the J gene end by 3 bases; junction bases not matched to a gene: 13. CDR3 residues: CASSVGQPGAHYEQYF. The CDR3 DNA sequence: TGCGCCAGCAGCGTGGGACAGCCCGGGGCCCACTACGAGCAGTACTTC. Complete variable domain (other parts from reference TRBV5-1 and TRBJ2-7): KAGVTQTPRYLIKTRGQQVTLSCSPISGHRSVSWYQQTPGQGLQFLFEYFSETQRNKGNFPGRFSGRQFSNSRSEMNVSTLELGDSALYLCASSVGQPGAHYEQYFGPGTRLTVT.

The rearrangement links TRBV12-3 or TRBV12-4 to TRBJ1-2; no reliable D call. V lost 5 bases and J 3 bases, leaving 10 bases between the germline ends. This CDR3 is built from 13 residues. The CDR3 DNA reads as TGTGCCAGCAGTACCCGGTCCCACTATGGCTACACCTTC. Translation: CASSTRSHYGYTF.

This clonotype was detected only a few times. The CDR3 DNA sequence: TGTGCCACCAGCAGAGACCCTAGCACAGATACGCAGTATTTT. Protein: CATSRDPSTDTQYF. The chain uses TRBV15 and TRBJ2-3; D gene unclear. The CDR3 has 14 amino acids. Per the germline V gene, CDR1 is LNHNV and CDR2 is YYDKDF (reference sequence). Trimming removed 0 bases at V and 0 bases at J, with 4 bases between.

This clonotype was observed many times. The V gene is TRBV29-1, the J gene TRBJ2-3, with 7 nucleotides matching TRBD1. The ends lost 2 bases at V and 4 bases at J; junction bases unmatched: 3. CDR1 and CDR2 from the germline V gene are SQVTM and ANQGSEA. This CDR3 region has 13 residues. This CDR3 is CSVERQGSDTQYF. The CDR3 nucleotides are TGCAGCGTTGAAAGACAGGGTTCAGATACGCAGTATTTT.

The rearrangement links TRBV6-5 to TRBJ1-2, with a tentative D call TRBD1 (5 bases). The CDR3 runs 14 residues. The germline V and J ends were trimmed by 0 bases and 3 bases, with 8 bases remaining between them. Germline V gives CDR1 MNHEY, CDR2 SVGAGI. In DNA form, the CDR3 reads TGTGCCAGCAGTTACTCTACCAGGGACTATGGCTACACCTTC. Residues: CASSYSTRDYGYTF.

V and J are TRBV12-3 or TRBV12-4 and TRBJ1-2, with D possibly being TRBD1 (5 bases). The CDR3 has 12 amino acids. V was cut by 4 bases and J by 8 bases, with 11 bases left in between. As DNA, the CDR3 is TGTGCCAGCAGTTGGGGACCCGGGGGCTACACCTTC. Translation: CASSWGPGGYTF.

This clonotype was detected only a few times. The CDR3 here is CSADGWGHEQYF. The DNA of the CDR3 is TGCAGCGCGGACGGATGGGGACACGAGCAGTACTTC. This chain joins TRBV29-1 and TRBJ2-7; D possibly matches TRBD1 or TRBD2 (5 bases each). The ends were cut back, 7 bases at V and 5 bases at J, with 15 bases in the middle. This CDR3 has 12 amino acids. In germline, CDR1 is SQVTM, CDR2 ANQGSEA.

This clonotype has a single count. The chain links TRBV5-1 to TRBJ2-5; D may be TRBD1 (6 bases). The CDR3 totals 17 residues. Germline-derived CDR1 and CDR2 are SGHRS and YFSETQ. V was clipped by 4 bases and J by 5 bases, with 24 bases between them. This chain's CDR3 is CASSTTGSQISGETQYF. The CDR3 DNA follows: TGCGCCAGCAGCACCACAGGGTCGCAAATATCAGGGGAGACCCAGTACTTC.

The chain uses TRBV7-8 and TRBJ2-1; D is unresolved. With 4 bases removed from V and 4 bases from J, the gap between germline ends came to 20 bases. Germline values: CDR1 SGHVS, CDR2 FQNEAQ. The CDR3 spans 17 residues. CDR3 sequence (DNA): TGTGCCAGCAGCTCCGCGGCTAGTAAACTTTCGTACAATGAGCAGTTCTTC. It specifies CASSSAASKLSYNEQFF.

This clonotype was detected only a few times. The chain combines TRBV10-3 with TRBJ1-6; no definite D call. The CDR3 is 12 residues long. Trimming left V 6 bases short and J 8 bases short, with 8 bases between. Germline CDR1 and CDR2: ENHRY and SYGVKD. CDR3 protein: CAIRDGDSPLHF. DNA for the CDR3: TGTGCCATCAGGGACGGGGATTCACCCCTCCACTTT.

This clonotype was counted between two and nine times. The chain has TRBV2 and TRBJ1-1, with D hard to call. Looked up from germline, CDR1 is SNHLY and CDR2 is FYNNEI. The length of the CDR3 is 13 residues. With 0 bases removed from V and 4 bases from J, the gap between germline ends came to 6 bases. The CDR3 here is CASSEAASTEAFF. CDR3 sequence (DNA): TGTGCCAGCAGTGAAGCGGCCAGCACTGAAGCTTTCTTT.

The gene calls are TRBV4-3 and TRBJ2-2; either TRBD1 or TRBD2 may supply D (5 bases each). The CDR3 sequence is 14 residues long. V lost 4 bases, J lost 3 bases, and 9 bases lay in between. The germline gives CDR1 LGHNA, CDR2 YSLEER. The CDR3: CASSRETDTGELFF. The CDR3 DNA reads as TGCGCCAGCAGCCGGGAGACAGACACCGGGGAGCTGTTTTTT.

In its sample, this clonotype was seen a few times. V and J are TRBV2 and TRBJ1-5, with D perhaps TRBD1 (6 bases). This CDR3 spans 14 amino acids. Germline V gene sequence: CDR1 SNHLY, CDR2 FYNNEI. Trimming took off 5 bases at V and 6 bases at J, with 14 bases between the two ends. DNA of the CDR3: TGTGCCAGCAGTCCCCGACAGGCTTTTCAGCCCCAGCATTTT. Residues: CASSPRQAFQPQHF.

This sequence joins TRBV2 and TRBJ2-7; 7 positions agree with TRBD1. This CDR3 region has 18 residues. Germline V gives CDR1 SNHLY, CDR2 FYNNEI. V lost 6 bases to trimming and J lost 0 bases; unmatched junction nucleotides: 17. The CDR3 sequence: CASRKSGQTEYFSYEQYF. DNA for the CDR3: TGTGCCAGCAGAAAATCGGGACAGACCGAATATTTCTCCTACGAGCAGTACTTC.

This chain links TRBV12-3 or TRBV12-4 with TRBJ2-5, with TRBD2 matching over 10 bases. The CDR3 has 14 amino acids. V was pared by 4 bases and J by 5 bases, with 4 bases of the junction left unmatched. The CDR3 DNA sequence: TGTGCCAGCAGTTCCTCGGGACTAGCGGAGACCCAGTACTTC. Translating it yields CASSSSGLAETQYF.

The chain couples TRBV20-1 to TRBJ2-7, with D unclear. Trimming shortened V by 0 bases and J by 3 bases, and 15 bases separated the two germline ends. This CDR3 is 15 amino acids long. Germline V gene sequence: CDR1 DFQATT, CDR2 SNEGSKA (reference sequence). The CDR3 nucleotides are TGCAGTGCTAGAGATATGGTTCAGTCTAGCTACGAGCAGTACTTC. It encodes CSARDMVQSSYEQYF.